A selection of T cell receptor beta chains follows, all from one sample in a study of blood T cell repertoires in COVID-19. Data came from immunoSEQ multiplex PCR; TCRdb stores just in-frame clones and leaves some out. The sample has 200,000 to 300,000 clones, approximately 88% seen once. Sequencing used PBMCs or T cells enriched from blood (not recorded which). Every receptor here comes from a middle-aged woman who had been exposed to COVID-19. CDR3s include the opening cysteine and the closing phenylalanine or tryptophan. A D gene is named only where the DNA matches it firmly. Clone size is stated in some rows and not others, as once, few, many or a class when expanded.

TGTGCCAGCAGCCTTCCGGGGAGGGACTCAGATACGCAGTATTTT,CASSLPGRDSDTQYF,TRBV7-3,TRBJ2-3,NA,TRBD2
TGTGCCACCCCCGGACAGGGGCCAACCGGTGAGCAGTTCTTC,CATPGQGPTGEQFF,TRBV13,TRBJ2-1,NA,TRBD1
TGTGCCAGCAGCTATACCGGGACAGGTGGCATGGAAGCTTTCTTT,CASSYTGTGGMEAFF,TRBV7-9,TRBJ1-1,NA,TRBD1
TGTGCCAGTAGTAGAACCGGGGTGGGAGGGACCGCCTATGGCTACACCTTC,CASSRTGVGGTAYGYTF,TRBV19,TRBJ1-2,NA,NA
TGTGCCAGCAGTTCACCCCCTAGGTGGGAGCAGTTCTTC,CASSSPPRWEQFF,TRBV27,TRBJ2-1,NA,NA
TGTGCCAGCAGCGTGAGGACAGGTTTACAAGAGACCCAGTACTTC,CASSVRTGLQETQYF,TRBV5-4,TRBJ2-5,NA,TRBD1
TGTGCCAGCACGCGGACGAACACCGGGGAGCTGTTTTTT,CASTRTNTGELFF,TRBV27,TRBJ2-2,few,NA
TGTGCCAGTAGTATGGGACAGGGGGCGCCGGATGAAAAACTGTTTTTT,CASSMGQGAPDEKLFF,TRBV19,TRBJ1-4,NA,TRBD1
TGTGCCACCAGCAGAGGGGAGGAAGGAAGATCCTATGGCTACACCTTC,CATSRGEEGRSYGYTF,TRBV15,TRBJ1-2,once,NA
TGTGCCAGCAGCTTACGAGGGGGCGACACTGAAGCTTTCTTT,CASSLRGGDTEAFF,TRBV7-8,TRBJ1-1,NA,TRBD1
TGTGCCACCGCCGACACGTCGAACACCGGGGAGCTGTTTTTT,CATADTSNTGELFF,TRBV10-3,TRBJ2-2,NA,NA
TGTGCCAGCACTCCGGGACAGAACACCGGGGAGCTGTTTTTT,CASTPGQNTGELFF,TRBV2,TRBJ2-2,NA,NA
TGTGCCAGCACCGGCGAGCGGGCACGGACAACTGAAGCTTTCTTT,CASTGERARTTEAFF,TRBV6-5,TRBJ1-1,NA,NA
TGTGCCAGCAGAAAAGGGGCAGGGGAAAGTCAGCCCCAGCATTTT,CASRKGAGESQPQHF,TRBV6-5,TRBJ1-5,NA,NA
TGTGCCAGCAGGTTTGGGACAGGCTACAATGAGCAGTTCTTC,CASRFGTGYNEQFF,TRBV7-8,TRBJ2-1,NA,TRBD1
TGTGCCAGCAAGGCAGACTTGAACACTGAAGCTTTCTTT,CASKADLNTEAFF,TRBV5-1,TRBJ1-1,NA,NA
TGTGCCATCAGTGGATCATACGGGACAGGCCACCAAGAGACCCAGTACTTC,CAISGSYGTGHQETQYF,TRBV10-3,TRBJ2-5,once,TRBD1
TGTGCCAGCAGCCAGAAGGACGGGGCAGATACGCAGTATTTT,CASSQKDGADTQYF,TRBV3-1/TRBV3-2,TRBJ2-3,NA,NA
TGTGCCAGCAGCTTCAGGGGCACTAATGAAAAACTGTTTTTT,CASSFRGTNEKLFF,TRBV7-9,TRBJ1-4,NA,NA
TGTGCCAGCAGTTACGAGGGGGCAAACACTGAAGCTTTCTTT,CASSYEGANTEAFF,TRBV6-2/TRBV6-3,TRBJ1-1,NA,TRBD1
TGTGCCAGCAGCGAAACAGGGGGCTATGGCTACACCTTC,CASSETGGYGYTF,TRBV5-1,TRBJ1-2,NA,TRBD1
TGCGCCAGCAGCCAAGAATTCAGGTCTGGAGCGGGGGGGCGTGAGACCCAGTACTTC,CASSQEFRSGAGGRETQYF,TRBV4-1,TRBJ2-5,NA,TRBD2
TGTGCCAGTAGTTCTAGATCTATAGGTGAGCAGTTCTTC,CASSSRSIGEQFF,TRBV19,TRBJ2-1,NA,NA
TGTGCCAGCACCCCGGAGGGCGACAGTTATGTCCACACCTTC,CASTPEGDSYVHTF,TRBV6-5,TRBJ1-2,NA,NA
TGTGCCATCAGTGAGTCCGGGCTAGCGGGCTACAATGAGCAGTTCTTC,CAISESGLAGYNEQFF,TRBV10-3,TRBJ2-1,NA,TRBD2
TGCGCCAGCAGCCAAGATAAGGCCCGACTCACCGGGGAGCTGTTTTTT,CASSQDKARLTGELFF,TRBV4-1,TRBJ2-2,NA,NA
TGTGCCAGCAGCCCGGCGGGTGGTGGAAACACCATATATTTT,CASSPAGGGNTIYF,TRBV5-6,TRBJ1-3,NA,NA
TGTGCCAGCAGGGACGTAGGAGGGACTAGCGGCGACGGGGAGCTGTTTTTT,CASRDVGGTSGDGELFF,TRBV7-2,TRBJ2-2,NA,TRBD2
TGCGCCAGCGCACTCCTAGGGGCCACCGGGGAGCTGTTTTTT,CASALLGATGELFF,TRBV4-1,TRBJ2-2,few,NA
TGTGCCAGCAGCCAAGATAGGCTCGGGCGGGGGAGGCCGGATGAAAAACTGTTTTTT,CASSQDRLGRGRPDEKLFF,TRBV4-2,TRBJ1-4,NA,NA